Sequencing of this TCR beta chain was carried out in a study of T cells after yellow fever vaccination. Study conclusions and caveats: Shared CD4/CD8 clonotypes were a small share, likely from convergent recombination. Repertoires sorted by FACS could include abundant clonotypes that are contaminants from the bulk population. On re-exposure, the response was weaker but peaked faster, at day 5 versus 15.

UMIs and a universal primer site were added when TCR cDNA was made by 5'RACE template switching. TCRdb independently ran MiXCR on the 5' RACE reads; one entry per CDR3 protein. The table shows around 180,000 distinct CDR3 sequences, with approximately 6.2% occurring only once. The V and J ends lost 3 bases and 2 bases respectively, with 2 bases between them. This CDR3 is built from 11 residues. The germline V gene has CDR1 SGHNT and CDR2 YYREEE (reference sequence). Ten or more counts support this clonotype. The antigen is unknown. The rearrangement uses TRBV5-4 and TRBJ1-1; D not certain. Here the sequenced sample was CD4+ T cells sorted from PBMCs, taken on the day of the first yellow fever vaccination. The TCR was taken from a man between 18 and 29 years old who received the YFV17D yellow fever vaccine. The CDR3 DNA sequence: TGTGCCAGCAGCTCCAACACTGAAGCTTTCTTT. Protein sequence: CASSSNTEAFF.